This T cell receptor beta chain was sequenced for a study of shared clonotypes between healthy human individuals. V was pared by 4 bases and J by 4 bases, with 28 bases between. This CDR3 is built from 19 residues. Germline V gene lookup returns CDR1 MNHEY and CDR2 SMNVEV (reference sequence). TCRdb's table, derived via immunoSEQ multiplex PCR, lists solely in-frame clones and lacks some. The sample records over a million clones, under 80% being singletons. Sequenced: memory CD4+ T cells sorted from blood. Regarding subset: CD45RA-negative fraction. This receptor was taken from a man between 18 and 35 years old in good health. This sequence joins TRBV27 and TRBJ1-1; D is uncertain. The CDR3: CASSSKNGLRGALGTEAFF. CDR3 coding DNA: TGTGCCAGCAGTTCGAAAAACGGACTCCGGGGAGCGCTGGGCACTGAAGCTTTCTTT.